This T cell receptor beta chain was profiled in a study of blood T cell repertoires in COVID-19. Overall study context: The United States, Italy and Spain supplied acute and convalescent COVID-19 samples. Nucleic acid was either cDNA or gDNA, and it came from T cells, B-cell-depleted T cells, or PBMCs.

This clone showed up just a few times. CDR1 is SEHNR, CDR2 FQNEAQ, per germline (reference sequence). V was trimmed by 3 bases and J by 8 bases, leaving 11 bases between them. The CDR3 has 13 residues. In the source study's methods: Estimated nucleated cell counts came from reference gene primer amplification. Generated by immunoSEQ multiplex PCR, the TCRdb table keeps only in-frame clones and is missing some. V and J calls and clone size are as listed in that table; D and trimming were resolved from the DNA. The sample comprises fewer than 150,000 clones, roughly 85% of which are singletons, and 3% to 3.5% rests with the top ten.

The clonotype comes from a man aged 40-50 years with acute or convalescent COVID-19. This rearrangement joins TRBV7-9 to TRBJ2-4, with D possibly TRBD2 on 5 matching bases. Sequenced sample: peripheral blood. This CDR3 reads CASSFGGGDIQYF. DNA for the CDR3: TGTGCCAGCAGCTTCGGAGGTGGGGACATTCAGTACTTC.